Here is one TCR beta chain with its context. In germline, CDR1 is SGHRS, CDR2 YFSETQ. The CDR3 sequence is 13 residues long. V lost 5 bases and J lost 8, with 14 bases in between. This sample is drawn from a study of blood T cell repertoires in COVID-19. Study background: The study drew acute and convalescent COVID-19 samples from the United States, Italy and Spain. Sample material is recorded as cDNA or gDNA derived from T cells, B-cell-depleted T cells, or PBMCs.

Authors' methods: Researchers report that nucleated cell counts were estimated from reference gene primer amplification. Sequencing used immunoSEQ multiplex PCR; TCRdb keeps in-frame clones, though not all of them. V and J calls plus clone size are reproduced from that table; the DNA served to infer D and trimming. This sample has around 300,000 clones, with roughly 90% found just once. Enrolment of Seattle patients took place during active infection, and they were followed longitudinally. Material for sequencing was peripheral blood. The source is a woman aged 25 to 39 with COVID-19, enrolled during active disease. This sequence joins TRBV5-1 and TRBJ2-1; no clear D gene. In nucleotides, the CDR3 is TGCGCCAGCAGTCCCCTAGTCGTGGATGAGCAGTTCTTC. The encoded protein is CASSPLVVDEQFF.